The 6 T cell receptor beta chains given below trace back to one sample, sequenced in a study of blood T cells in healthy people across ages. Primers used in a second PCR of about 6 to 11 cycles were a sample-barcoded 5' primer and a J-beta primer mix. One entry per CDR3 protein results from TCRdb running MiXCR on the 5' RACE reads. This table holds 790,000 or so distinct CDR3 sequences, around 45% found once. The sample consisted of blood. These receptors all stem from a man at least 80 years old in good health.

The table lists this clonotype with many counts. J is TRBJ2-7 and V is TRBV12-3 or TRBV12-4, with TRBD2 identical over 8 bases. The CDR3 loop spans 18 amino acids. J was trimmed by 2 bases and V by 2 bases; bases with no gene match: 14. This chain's CDR3 is CASSLQWGTRTPTYEQYF. The CDR3 nucleotides are TGTGCCAGCAGTTTACAGTGGGGGACTAGAACCCCTACCTACGAGCAGTACTTC.

As concerns this clonotype: Mismatch with germline at one junction end may stem from a read error. The chain has TRBV7-6 and TRBJ2-7; the match to TRBD1 covers 8 bases. The DNA end is a closer match to TRBJ2-5, so the J assignment may be wrong. Germline V gene lookup returns CDR1 SGHVS and CDR2 FNYEAQ. There are 15 residues in the CDR3. CDR3 sequence: CARSSSGQGKETQYF. The CDR3 DNA sequence: TGTGCCCGCAGCTCATCCGGACAGGGTAAAGAGACCCAGTACTTC.

This clonotype was picked up a small number of times. J is TRBJ2-2 and V is TRBV20-1, with D possibly called TRBD1 or TRBD2 (5 bases each). Germline V lookup: CDR1 DFQATT, CDR2 SNEGSKA (reference sequence). Trimming shortened V by 6 bases and J by 3 bases, and 17 bases separated the two germline ends. The CDR3 runs to 15 residues. CDR3 DNA sequence: TGCAGTGCGAAACCGGGACCGTCGTACACCGGGGAGCTGTTTTTT. Translating gives CSAKPGPSYTGELFF.

V and J are TRBV5-1 and TRBJ2-7, with 7 bases that match TRBD1. Germline CDR1 SGHRS, CDR2 YFSETQ. CDR3 length equals 13 residues. Trimming at V came to 3 bases and at J to 2 bases, leaving 2 bases not matched to a gene. CDR3 region: CASSWDRTYEQYF. For the CDR3, the DNA is TGCGCCAGCAGCTGGGACAGAACCTACGAGCAGTACTTC.

This clonotype was seen a few times. The rearrangement links TRBV6-5 to TRBJ2-1; 9 bases agree with TRBD2. V gave up 5 bases and J gave up 7 bases; unmatched junction bases: 9. Per the germline V gene, CDR1 is MNHEY and CDR2 is SVGAGI. CDR3 length equals 15 residues. The CDR3 here is CASSVHHSGSNEQFF. DNA for the CDR3: TGTGCCAGCAGTGTTCACCATAGCGGGAGTAATGAGCAGTTCTTC.

This clonotype appeared a few times. This could be a read error, since a much larger clone is one nucleotide away. The chain combines TRBV5-4 with TRBJ2-1; D call uncertain. The V gene lost 0 bases and the J gene lost 8 bases, with 15 bases spanning the gap. Germline values: CDR1 SGHNT, CDR2 YYREEE (reference sequence). The CDR3 totals 15 residues. CDR3 region: CASSLAGPSSHEQFF. Written as DNA, the CDR3 is TGTGCCAGCAGCTTGGCAGGCCCCAGTTCCCATGAGCAGTTCTTC.